Described below is a single TCR beta chain sequence and its context. The antigen remains unidentified. The CDR3 sequence is 14 residues long. J gave up 10 bases and V 3 bases, and 3 bases lay outside the gene matches. Germline V gene sequence: CDR1 SGHRS, CDR2 YFSETQ. The sample belongs to a study of cytomegalovirus exposure and HLA in healthy donors. Overall study findings and caveats: Presence/absence analyses assumed roughly uniform sequencing depth across donors. Sequences of the TCR beta chain were said to predict the HLA-A and HLA-B alleles of most subjects accurately. Later analysis associated a missense DCLRE1C variant with TCR beta V- and J-gene trimming.

Unrecorded immune exposures were likely, despite nominal health at sampling. It was with 60 Vbeta and 13 Jbeta primers that the PCR ran. Here immunoSEQ multiplex PCR was the method, and the copy in TCRdb shows in-frame clones only, minus some. The sample includes over 200,000 clones, around 89% seen only once; the top ten take around 1%. Sequenced sample: PBMCs. The gene calls are TRBV5-1 and TRBJ1-6; 11 nucleotides agree with TRBD1. The TCR originated in a woman in her late teens or twenties in good health and CMV-seronegative. The CDR3 protein is CASSWGQGVSPLHF. DNA for the CDR3: TGCGCCAGCAGCTGGGGACAGGGGGTCTCACCCCTCCACTTT.